This T cell receptor (beta chain) was identified in a study of T cells after yellow fever vaccination. Turning to the study itself: The fractions with low cell numbers were processed using SMART-Seq v4 Ultra Low Input.

This clonotype was observed a few times. Antigen: not known. UMIs were added to TCR cDNA along with a universal primer site when it was made by 5'RACE template switching. TCRdb re-derived calls from the 5' RACE reads in MiXCR, one entry per CDR3 protein. The table has just under 600,000 distinct CDR3 sequences, about 14% seen once. Findings of the study overall: Clonotype sharing between CD4 and CD8 compartments was small. Abundant clonotypes from the bulk population could contaminate FACS-sorted repertoires.

Germline V gives CDR1 SGHRS, CDR2 YFSETQ. V dropped 1 base and J dropped 6; count of bases not matched to a gene: 2. The CDR3 is 13 residues long. This clonotype was obtained from a man aged 30 to 45 who received the YFV17D yellow fever vaccine. The sample was PBMCs, taken on the day of the yellow fever booster vaccination. The genes are TRBV5-1 and TRBJ1-2, with 8 nucleotides matching TRBD1. CDR3 region: CASSLQTGDGYTF. The CDR3 bases are TGCGCCAGCAGCTTGCAGACAGGGGATGGCTACACCTTC.